The T cell receptor (beta chain) described here comes from a study of blood T cell repertoires in COVID-19. Overall study: Nucleic acid was either cDNA or gDNA, and it came from T cells, B-cell-depleted T cells, or PBMCs.

The V gene lost 5 bases and the J gene lost 3 bases, with 13 bases spanning the gap. Germline values: CDR1 MNHEY, CDR2 SMNVEV (reference sequence). This CDR3 has 14 amino acids. Libraries were prepared by immunoSEQ multiplex PCR; TCRdb keeps only in-frame clonotypes and omits some of them. The sample shows 200,000 to 250,000 clones, 70% to 90% of them seen only once. This clone was observed a handful of times. V usage is TRBV27 and J usage is TRBJ1-2; tentative D call: TRBD1 (6 bases). Material: peripheral blood. This receptor was taken from a woman in her fifties or sixties with COVID-19, enrolled during active disease. This chain's CDR3 is CASSRNRADYGYTF. The CDR3, as DNA: TGTGCCAGCAGTCGTAACAGGGCGGACTATGGCTACACCTTC.